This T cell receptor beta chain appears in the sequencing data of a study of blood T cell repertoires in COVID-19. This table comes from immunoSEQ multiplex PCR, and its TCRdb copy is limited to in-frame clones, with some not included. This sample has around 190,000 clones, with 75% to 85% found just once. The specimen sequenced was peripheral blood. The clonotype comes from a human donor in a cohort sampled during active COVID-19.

The CDR3 DNA reads as TGTGCCAGCAGAGACGCTAGCGGGAGGGCCACATACTATAGGGACATTCAGTACTTC. This sequence encodes CASRDASGRATYYRDIQYF. The chain is built from TRBV2 and TRBJ2-4; 12 bases map to TRBD2. The germline gives CDR1 SNHLY, CDR2 FYNNEI. This CDR3 is built from 19 residues. V gave up 6 bases and J gave up 8 bases; unmatched junction bases: 20.